This is a list of T cell receptor beta chains from one sample in a study of T cells after yellow fever vaccination. MiXCR, run by TCRdb on the 5' RACE reads, gives a single entry per CDR3 protein. The data contain a few hundred thousand distinct CDR3 sequences, about a sixth of them singletons. The sequencing used PBMCs, collected 5 days after the first yellow fever vaccination. The receptors were sampled from a man between 18 and 35 years old who received the YFV17D yellow fever vaccine. Each CDR3 is given with its conserved first and last residue. The order of the fields is CDR3 DNA, CDR3 protein, D gene, J gene, V gene, clone size. A D gene is named only where the DNA matches it firmly. Clone size is given for some rows only: seen once, a few or many times, or a class if the clone is expanded.

CDR3 DNA: TGCGCCAGCAGCTTTACAGCGGTCGGGGATACGCAGTATTTT
CDR3 protein: CASSFTAVGDTQYF
D gene: NA
J gene: TRBJ2-3
V gene: TRBV5-1
clone size: NA

CDR3 DNA: TGTGCCAGCAGCTTAGACAGGGTCGAGGGAAACACCATATATTTT
CDR3 protein: CASSLDRVEGNTIYF
D gene: NA
J gene: TRBJ1-3
V gene: TRBV7-2
clone size: NA

CDR3 DNA: TGTGCCACCAGCAGAGACGGGAACTATGGCTACACCTTC
CDR3 protein: CATSRDGNYGYTF
D gene: NA
J gene: TRBJ1-2
V gene: TRBV15
clone size: few

CDR3 DNA: TGTGCCAGCAGTGAACGCCAGACAGGGAGTAGTCTATACAATGAGCAGTTCTTC
CDR3 protein: CASSERQTGSSLYNEQFF
D gene: TRBD1
J gene: TRBJ2-1
V gene: TRBV25-1
clone size: NA

CDR3 DNA: TGTGCCAGCAGCTCACAGGGTACGGCCACCGGGGAGCTGTTTTTT
CDR3 protein: CASSSQGTATGELFF
D gene: NA
J gene: TRBJ2-2
V gene: TRBV7-3
clone size: few

CDR3 DNA: TGTGCCAGTAGTATAGTCCAGGGGGTGGGTCAGCCCCAGCATTTT
CDR3 protein: CASSIVQGVGQPQHF
D gene: TRBD1
J gene: TRBJ1-5
V gene: TRBV19
clone size: NA

CDR3 DNA: TGTGCCAGCAGTCTTGAGCCGACGGCCAATGAGCAGTTCTTC
CDR3 protein: CASSLEPTANEQFF
D gene: NA
J gene: TRBJ2-1
V gene: TRBV6-1
clone size: NA

CDR3 DNA: TGTGCTAGTGGGCTAATAGCTTGGGGACAGGGGGCGAAGGACAATGAGCAGTTCTTC
CDR3 protein: CASGLIAWGQGAKDNEQFF
D gene: TRBD1
J gene: TRBJ2-1
V gene: TRBV12-5
clone size: NA

CDR3 DNA: TGTGCCAGCGCGCGAACCAGCGCCAACTACAATGAGCAGTTCTTC
CDR3 protein: CASARTSANYNEQFF
D gene: NA
J gene: TRBJ2-1
V gene: TRBV5-5
clone size: few

CDR3 DNA: TGTGCCAGCGGCCCCGGTCTAGCCAGCTCCTACAATGAGCAGTTCTTC
CDR3 protein: CASGPGLASSYNEQFF
D gene: NA
J gene: TRBJ2-1
V gene: TRBV5-6
clone size: NA

CDR3 DNA: TGTGCCAGCAGTGAGGGACAGGGGGCGGGAGAGACCCAGTACTTC
CDR3 protein: CASSEGQGAGETQYF
D gene: TRBD1
J gene: TRBJ2-5
V gene: TRBV25-1
clone size: NA

CDR3 DNA: TGTGCCAGCAGTACCAACCTCTACAATGAGCAGTTCTTC
CDR3 protein: CASSTNLYNEQFF
D gene: NA
J gene: TRBJ2-1
V gene: TRBV6-1
clone size: NA

CDR3 DNA: TGTGCCACCAGCAGAGATCAGTCAGAGACCCAGTACTTC
CDR3 protein: CATSRDQSETQYF
D gene: NA
J gene: TRBJ2-5
V gene: TRBV15
clone size: few

CDR3 DNA: TGTGCCAGCAGCTTACACGCCGGCGGGGGCACAGATACGCAGTATTTT
CDR3 protein: CASSLHAGGGTDTQYF
D gene: NA
J gene: TRBJ2-3
V gene: TRBV7-3
clone size: NA

CDR3 DNA: TGCGCCAGCAGCGATGGGACCCGCAATCAGCCCCAGCATTTT
CDR3 protein: CASSDGTRNQPQHF
D gene: NA
J gene: TRBJ1-5
V gene: TRBV4-1
clone size: NA

CDR3 DNA: TGCGCCAGCGGAACAGGGGGTGTATTGAGGGAGCAGTTCTTC
CDR3 protein: CASGTGGVLREQFF
D gene: TRBD1
J gene: TRBJ2-1
V gene: TRBV5-1
clone size: NA

CDR3 DNA: TGTGCCAGCAGCCAATTAAAAGCGGGGGGGCGGGGAGATGAGCAGTTCTTC
CDR3 protein: CASSQLKAGGRGDEQFF
D gene: TRBD2
J gene: TRBJ2-1
V gene: TRBV3-1
clone size: NA

CDR3 DNA: TGTGCCAGCAGCTTAGGACTAGCGGACTTCTACGAGCAGTACTTC
CDR3 protein: CASSLGLADFYEQYF
D gene: TRBD2
J gene: TRBJ2-7
V gene: TRBV7-2
clone size: NA

CDR3 DNA: TGTGCCAGCAGCCCGACCCGGGACAGGGGGCGAGCTAACTACAATGAGCAGTTCTTC
CDR3 protein: CASSPTRDRGRANYNEQFF
D gene: TRBD1
J gene: TRBJ2-1
V gene: TRBV11-1
clone size: NA

CDR3 DNA: TGCAGCGCTACAGGGGGTAGCAATCAGCCCCAGCATTTT
CDR3 protein: CSATGGSNQPQHF
D gene: TRBD1
J gene: TRBJ1-5
V gene: TRBV29-1
clone size: NA

CDR3 DNA: TGTGCCAGCAGTTACTTTAGAGAGACCCAGTACTTC
CDR3 protein: CASSYFRETQYF
D gene: NA
J gene: TRBJ2-5
V gene: TRBV6-2/TRBV6-3
clone size: NA

CDR3 DNA: TGTGCCAGCAGCAATCGGGAGACCCAGTACTTC
CDR3 protein: CASSNRETQYF
D gene: NA
J gene: TRBJ2-5
V gene: TRBV28
clone size: many

CDR3 DNA: TGTGCCAGCAGCTTAGAGGTTGCCACTGAAGCTTTCTTT
CDR3 protein: CASSLEVATEAFF
D gene: NA
J gene: TRBJ1-1
V gene: TRBV7-2
clone size: few

CDR3 DNA: TGTGCCAGCAGCATTAGCGGGGAACACGCGAACACCGGGGAGCTGTTTTTT
CDR3 protein: CASSISGEHANTGELFF
D gene: TRBD2
J gene: TRBJ2-2
V gene: TRBV7-3
clone size: NA

CDR3 DNA: TGTGCCGCCGCTCACAGGGGGGAAGGCAAAAACATTCAGTACTTC
CDR3 protein: CAAAHRGEGKNIQYF
D gene: TRBD1
J gene: TRBJ2-4
V gene: TRBV15
clone size: once

CDR3 DNA: TGTGCCAGCAGCACTGGGGGGTATGGGGATAATTCACCCCTCCACTTT
CDR3 protein: CASSTGGYGDNSPLHF
D gene: NA
J gene: TRBJ1-6
V gene: TRBV7-9
clone size: NA

CDR3 DNA: TGCAGTGCTAGAGATTTTAACGATGAGCAGTTCTTC
CDR3 protein: CSARDFNDEQFF
D gene: NA
J gene: TRBJ2-1
V gene: TRBV20-1
clone size: few

CDR3 DNA: TGCAGTGCTAGTCGCGAGGGCGCGTATGGCTACACCTTC
CDR3 protein: CSASREGAYGYTF
D gene: NA
J gene: TRBJ1-2
V gene: TRBV20-1
clone size: few

CDR3 DNA: TGTGCCAGCAGCCCTCAACAGGGGTCAACCTACAATGAGCAGTTCTTC
CDR3 protein: CASSPQQGSTYNEQFF
D gene: TRBD1
J gene: TRBJ2-1
V gene: TRBV9
clone size: few

CDR3 DNA: TGTGCCAGCAGTCTTACAGGGGTCGGTGGCTACACCTTC
CDR3 protein: CASSLTGVGGYTF
D gene: TRBD1
J gene: TRBJ1-2
V gene: TRBV6-1
clone size: few

CDR3 DNA: TGTGCCATCACCCGAGGGGTCGGCTTGGGGACGCAGTATTTT
CDR3 protein: CAITRGVGLGTQYF
D gene: NA
J gene: TRBJ2-3
V gene: TRBV10-3
clone size: NA

CDR3 DNA: TGTGCCAGCAGCGCCGGGGCGTTCTCTGAGACCCAGTACTTC
CDR3 protein: CASSAGAFSETQYF
D gene: NA
J gene: TRBJ2-5
V gene: TRBV9
clone size: few

CDR3 DNA: TGTGCCAGCTTGGGAATAGGCAGACCCACCGGGGAGCTGTTTTTT
CDR3 protein: CASLGIGRPTGELFF
D gene: NA
J gene: TRBJ2-2
V gene: TRBV6-1
clone size: NA

CDR3 DNA: TGTGCCAGCAGCTTGTATAGGGATAGCAATCAGCCCCAGCATTTT
CDR3 protein: CASSLYRDSNQPQHF
D gene: NA
J gene: TRBJ1-5
V gene: TRBV7-2
clone size: few

CDR3 DNA: TGTGCCAGCAGTGACCAAGGGATTTCGGTTGAAAAACTGTTTTTT
CDR3 protein: CASSDQGISVEKLFF
D gene: NA
J gene: TRBJ1-4
V gene: TRBV6-1
clone size: NA

CDR3 DNA: TGTACCAGCAGCTTAGCGAGGTACAGATCGAACACTGAAGCTTTCTTT
CDR3 protein: CTSSLARYRSNTEAFF
D gene: NA
J gene: TRBJ1-1
V gene: TRBV7-6
clone size: NA

CDR3 DNA: TGTGCCAGCAGCCCCACTCTAGCGGGGGGTTACGAGCAGTACTTC
CDR3 protein: CASSPTLAGGYEQYF
D gene: TRBD2
J gene: TRBJ2-7
V gene: TRBV7-2
clone size: NA

CDR3 DNA: TGCAGCGCCGGGAGGCCTAATGAAAAACTGTTTTTT
CDR3 protein: CSAGRPNEKLFF
D gene: NA
J gene: TRBJ1-4
V gene: TRBV29-1
clone size: few

CDR3 DNA: TGTGCCAGCAGCTGGACACAGGGCCACCAAGAGACCCAGTACTTC
CDR3 protein: CASSWTQGHQETQYF
D gene: NA
J gene: TRBJ2-5
V gene: TRBV3-1
clone size: NA

CDR3 DNA: TGTGCCAGTAGTTCGACCGGGACAGGGGGAAGCGAGCAGTACTTC
CDR3 protein: CASSSTGTGGSEQYF
D gene: TRBD1
J gene: TRBJ2-7
V gene: TRBV19
clone size: few

CDR3 DNA: TGTGCCAGCAAAGCGGGCACAGATACGCAGTATTTT
CDR3 protein: CASKAGTDTQYF
D gene: NA
J gene: TRBJ2-3
V gene: TRBV6-5
clone size: NA